The clone carrying this T cell receptor beta chain was observed once. The sample originates from a study of T cell responses to AZD1222 COVID-19 vaccine. The CDR3 sequence is 13 residues long. The germline V and J ends were trimmed by 0 bases and 6 bases, with 8 bases remaining between them. Germline V gene sequence: CDR1 MNHEY, CDR2 SVGAGI. Method: immunoSEQ multiplex PCR; TCRdb's copy keeps in-frame clones and lacks some. The repertoire includes around 30,000 clones, approximately 90% of them detected once, and about 41% sits in the top ten. The chain couples TRBV6-5 to TRBJ1-2, with D unresolved. Sequences were derived from peripheral blood, sampled on day 0 of AZD1222 vaccination. The clonotype was recovered from an adult in good health. The CDR3: CASSYSASNGYTF. The CDR3 DNA reads as TGTGCCAGCAGTTACTCAGCGAGTAATGGCTACACCTTC.